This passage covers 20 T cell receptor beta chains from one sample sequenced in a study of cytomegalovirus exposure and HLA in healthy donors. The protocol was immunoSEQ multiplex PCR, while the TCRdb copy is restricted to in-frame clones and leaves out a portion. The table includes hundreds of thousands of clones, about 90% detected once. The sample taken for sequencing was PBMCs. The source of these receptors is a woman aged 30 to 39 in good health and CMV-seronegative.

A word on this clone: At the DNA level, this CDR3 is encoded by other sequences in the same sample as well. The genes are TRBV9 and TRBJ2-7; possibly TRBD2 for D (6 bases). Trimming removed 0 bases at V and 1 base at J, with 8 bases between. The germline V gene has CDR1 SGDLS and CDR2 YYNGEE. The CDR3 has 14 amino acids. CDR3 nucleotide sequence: TGTGCCAGCAGCGTAGGTAGCGGTTCCTACGAGCAGTACTTC. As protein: CASSVGSGSYEQYF. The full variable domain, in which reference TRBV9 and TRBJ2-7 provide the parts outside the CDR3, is DSGVTQTPKHLITATGQRVTLRCSPRSGDLSVYWYQQSLDQGLQFLIQYYNGEERAKGNILERFSAQQFPDLHSELNLSSLELGDSALYFCASSVGSGSYEQYFGPGTRLTVT.

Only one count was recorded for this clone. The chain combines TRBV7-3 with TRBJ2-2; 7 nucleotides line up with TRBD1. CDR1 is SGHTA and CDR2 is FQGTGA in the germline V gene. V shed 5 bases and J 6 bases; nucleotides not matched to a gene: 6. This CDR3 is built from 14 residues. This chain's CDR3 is CASSHVQGAGELFF. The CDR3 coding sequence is TGTGCCAGCAGCCATGTCCAGGGGGCCGGGGAGCTGTTTTTT.

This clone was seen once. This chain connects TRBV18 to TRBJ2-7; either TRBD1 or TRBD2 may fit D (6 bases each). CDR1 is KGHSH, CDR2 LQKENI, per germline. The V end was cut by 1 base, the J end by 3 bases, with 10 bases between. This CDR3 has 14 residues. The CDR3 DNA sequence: TGTGCCAGCTCACCACGGGGGGCCCACTACGAGCAGTACTTC. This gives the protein CASSPRGAHYEQYF. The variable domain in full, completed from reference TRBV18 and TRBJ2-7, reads NAGVMQNPRHLVRRRGQEARLRCSPMKGHSHVYWYRQLPEEGLKFMVYLQKENIIDESGMPKERFSAEFPKEGPSILRIQQVVRGDSAAYFCASSPRGAHYEQYFGPGTRLTVT.

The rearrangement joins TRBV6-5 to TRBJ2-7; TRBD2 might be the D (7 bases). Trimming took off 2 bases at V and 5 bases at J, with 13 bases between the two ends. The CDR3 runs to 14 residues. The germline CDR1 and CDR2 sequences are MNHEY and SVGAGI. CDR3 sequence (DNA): TGTGCCAGCAGTTACGGGGGAGGGGGGGACGAGCAGTACTTC. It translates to CASSYGGGGDEQYF.

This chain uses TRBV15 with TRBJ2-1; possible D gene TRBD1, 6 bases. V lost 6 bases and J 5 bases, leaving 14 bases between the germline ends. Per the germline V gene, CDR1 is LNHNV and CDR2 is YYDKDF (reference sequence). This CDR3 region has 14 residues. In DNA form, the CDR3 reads TGTGCCACCAGGACCCCTAGGGGGAACAATGAGCAGTTCTTC. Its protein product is CATRTPRGNNEQFF.

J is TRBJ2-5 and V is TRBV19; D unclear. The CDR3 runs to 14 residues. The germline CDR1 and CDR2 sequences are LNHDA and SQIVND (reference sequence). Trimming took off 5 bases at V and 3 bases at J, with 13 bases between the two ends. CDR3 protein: CASSAPTAEETQYF. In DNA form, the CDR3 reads TGTGCCAGTAGTGCCCCAACCGCCGAAGAGACCCAGTACTTC.

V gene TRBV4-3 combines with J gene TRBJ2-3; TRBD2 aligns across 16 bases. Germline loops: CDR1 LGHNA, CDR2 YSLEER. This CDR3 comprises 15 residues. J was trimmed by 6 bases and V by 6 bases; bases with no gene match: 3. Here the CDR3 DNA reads TGCGCCAGCAGTGGGACTAGCGGGAGGGCCGATACGCAGTATTTT. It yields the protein CASSGTSGRADTQYF.

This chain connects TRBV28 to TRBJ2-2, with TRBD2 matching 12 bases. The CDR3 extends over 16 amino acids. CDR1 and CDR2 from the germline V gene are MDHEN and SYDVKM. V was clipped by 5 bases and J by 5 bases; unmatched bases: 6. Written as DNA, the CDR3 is TGTGCCAGCAGTCCTCTAGCGGGAGGGCCAACCGGGGAGCTGTTTTTT. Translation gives CASSPLAGGPTGELFF.

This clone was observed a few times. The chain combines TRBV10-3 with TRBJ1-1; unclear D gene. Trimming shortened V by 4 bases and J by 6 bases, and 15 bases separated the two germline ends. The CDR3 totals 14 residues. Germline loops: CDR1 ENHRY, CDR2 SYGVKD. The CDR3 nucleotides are TGTGCCATCAGTGCCTCAGCCCTCAGCCCTGAAGCTTTCTTT. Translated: CAISASALSPEAFF.

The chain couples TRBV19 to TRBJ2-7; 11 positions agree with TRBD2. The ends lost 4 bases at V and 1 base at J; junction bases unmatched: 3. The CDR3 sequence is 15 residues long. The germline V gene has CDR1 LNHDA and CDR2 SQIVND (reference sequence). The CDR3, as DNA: TGTGCCAGTAGTAGCGGACTAGCGGGTTCCTACGAGCAGTACTTC. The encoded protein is CASSSGLAGSYEQYF.

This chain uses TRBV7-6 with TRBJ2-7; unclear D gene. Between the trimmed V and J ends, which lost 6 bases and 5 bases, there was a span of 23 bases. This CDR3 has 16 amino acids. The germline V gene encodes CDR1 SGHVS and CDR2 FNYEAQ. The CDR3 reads CASSPLLEGSVHEQYF. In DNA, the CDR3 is TGTGCCAGCAGTCCCCTCCTGGAAGGGTCGGTACACGAGCAGTACTTC.

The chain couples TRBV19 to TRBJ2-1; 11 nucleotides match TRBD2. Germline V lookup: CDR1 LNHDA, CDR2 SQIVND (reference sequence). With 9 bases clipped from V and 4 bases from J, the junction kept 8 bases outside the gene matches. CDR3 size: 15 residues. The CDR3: CASTPGLAAYNEQFF. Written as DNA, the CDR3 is TGTGCCAGCACCCCGGGACTAGCGGCTTACAATGAGCAGTTCTTC. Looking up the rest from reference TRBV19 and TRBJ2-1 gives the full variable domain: DGGITQSPKYLFRKEGQNVTLSCEQNLNHDAMYWYRQDPGQGLRLIYYSQIVNDFQKGDIAEGYSVSREKKESFPLTVTSAQKNPTAFYLCASTPGLAAYNEQFFGPGTRLTVL.

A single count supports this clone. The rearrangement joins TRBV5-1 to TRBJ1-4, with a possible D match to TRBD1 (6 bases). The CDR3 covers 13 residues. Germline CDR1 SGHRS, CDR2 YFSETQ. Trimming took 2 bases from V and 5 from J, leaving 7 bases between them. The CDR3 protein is CASSLGQNEKLFF. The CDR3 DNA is TGCGCCAGCAGCTTAGGACAGAATGAAAAACTGTTTTTT. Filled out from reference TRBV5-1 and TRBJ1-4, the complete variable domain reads KAGVTQTPRYLIKTRGQQVTLSCSPISGHRSVSWYQQTPGQGLQFLFEYFSETQRNKGNFPGRFSGRQFSNSRSEMNVSTLELGDSALYLCASSLGQNEKLFFGSGTQLSVL.

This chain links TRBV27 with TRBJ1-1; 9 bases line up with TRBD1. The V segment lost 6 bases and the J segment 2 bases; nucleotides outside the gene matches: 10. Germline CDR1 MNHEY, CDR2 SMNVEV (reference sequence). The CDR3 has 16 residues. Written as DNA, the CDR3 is TGTGCCAGCAGATCTGACGGGACAGGGATCAACACTGAAGCTTTCTTT. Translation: CASRSDGTGINTEAFF.

CDR3 sequence reads: CASSFSPDGENGYTF. The CDR3 coding sequence is TGCGCCAGCAGCTTCTCGCCTGATGGTGAAAATGGCTACACCTTC. The chain employs TRBV5-1 and TRBJ1-2; D gene ambiguous. Germline V lookup: CDR1 SGHRS, CDR2 YFSETQ. The ends were cut back, 2 bases at V and 6 bases at J, with 17 bases in the middle. This CDR3 region has 15 residues.

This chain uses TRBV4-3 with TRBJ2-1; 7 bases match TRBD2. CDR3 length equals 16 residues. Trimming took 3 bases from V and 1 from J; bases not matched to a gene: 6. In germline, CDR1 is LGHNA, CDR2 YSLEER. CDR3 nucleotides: TGCGCCAGCAGCCAGGGACTACCCAGATCCTACAATGAGCAGTTCTTC. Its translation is CASSQGLPRSYNEQFF.

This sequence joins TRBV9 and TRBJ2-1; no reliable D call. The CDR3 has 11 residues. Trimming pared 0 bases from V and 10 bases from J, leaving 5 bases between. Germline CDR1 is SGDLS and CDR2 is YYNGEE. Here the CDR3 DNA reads TGTGCCAGCAGCGTAGCAGCGGAGCAGTTCTTC. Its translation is CASSVAAEQFF. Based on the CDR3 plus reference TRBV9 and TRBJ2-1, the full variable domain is DSGVTQTPKHLITATGQRVTLRCSPRSGDLSVYWYQQSLDQGLQFLIQYYNGEERAKGNILERFSAQQFPDLHSELNLSSLELGDSALYFCASSVAAEQFFGPGTRLTVL.

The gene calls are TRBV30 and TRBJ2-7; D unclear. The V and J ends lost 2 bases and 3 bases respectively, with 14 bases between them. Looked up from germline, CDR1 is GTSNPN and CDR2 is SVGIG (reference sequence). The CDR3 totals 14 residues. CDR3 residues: CAWSLTNALYEQYF. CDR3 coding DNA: TGTGCCTGGAGTCTAACTAATGCCCTCTACGAGCAGTACTTC.

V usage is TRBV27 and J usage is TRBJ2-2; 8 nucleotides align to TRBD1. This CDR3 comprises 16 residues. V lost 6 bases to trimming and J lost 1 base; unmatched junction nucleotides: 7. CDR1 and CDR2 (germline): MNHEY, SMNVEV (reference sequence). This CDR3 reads CASRTRTGRNTGELFF. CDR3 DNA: TGTGCCAGCAGAACCAGGACAGGGAGGAACACCGGGGAGCTGTTTTTT.

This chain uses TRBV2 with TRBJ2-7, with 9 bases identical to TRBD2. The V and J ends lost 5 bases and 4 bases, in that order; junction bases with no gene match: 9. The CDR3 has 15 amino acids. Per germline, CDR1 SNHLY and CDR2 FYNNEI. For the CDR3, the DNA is TGTGCCAGCAGTACGTATAGCGGGAGTATGTACGAGCAGTACTTC. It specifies CASSTYSGSMYEQYF. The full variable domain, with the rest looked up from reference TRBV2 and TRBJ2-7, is EPEVTQTPSHQVTQMGQEVILRCVPISNHLYFYWYRQILGQKVEFLVSFYNNEISEKSEIFDDQFSVERPDGSNFTLKIRSTKLEDSAMYFCASSTYSGSMYEQYFGPGTRLTVT.